The source of this TCR beta chain is a study of blood T cell repertoires in COVID-19. Study background: The analysed material was cDNA or gDNA that came from T cells, B-cell-depleted T cells, or PBMCs.

TCRdb's copy holds only in-frame clones and misses some; the assay was immunoSEQ multiplex PCR. Found here are about 160,000 clones, roughly 84% of them singletons; the top ten hold more than 1%. Germline values: CDR1 LGHDT, CDR2 YNNKEL (reference sequence). There are 13 residues in the CDR3. The germline V and J ends were trimmed by 5 bases and 4 bases, with 9 bases remaining between them. Specimen: peripheral blood. The sequence came from a man aged 40-50 years with acute or convalescent COVID-19. V usage is TRBV3-1 (or the pseudogene TRBV3-2) and J usage is TRBJ1-5; D possibly corresponds to TRBD1 (5 bases). The CDR3 sequence is CASSSGGNQPQHF. In DNA, the CDR3 is TGTGCCAGCAGCTCGGGGGGAAATCAGCCCCAGCATTTT.